The 22 T cell receptor beta chains below all came from one sample that was sequenced in a study of blood T cell repertoires in COVID-19. Repertoires were generated with immunoSEQ multiplex PCR, while TCRdb's copy carries only in-frame clones and drops some. The sample has roughly 360,000 clones, roughly 80% seen once. The sequencing sample was made of peripheral blood. These receptors originate from a human donor with acute or convalescent COVID-19. The donor label of this sample is uncertain.

The count of this clone is one. V usage is TRBV4-2 and J usage is TRBJ1-4, with a weak D call TRBD1 (6 bases). Germline loops: CDR1 LGHNA, CDR2 YNFKEQ. The CDR3 runs to 15 residues. Trimming took off 0 bases at V and 5 bases at J, with 10 bases between the two ends. The CDR3 region has the DNA TGTGCCAGCAGCCAAGAGAGGGGGAACAATGAAAAACTGTTTTTT. This gives the protein CASSQERGNNEKLFF.

The rearrangement joins TRBV6-5 to TRBJ1-1; D might be TRBD1 (5 bases). Trimming took off 5 bases at V and 0 bases at J, with 7 bases between the two ends. This CDR3 is 13 amino acids long. The germline V gene encodes CDR1 MNHEY and CDR2 SVGAGI. The CDR3 DNA reads TGTGCCAGCAGTACCAGGGTGAACACTGAAGCTTTCTTT. Translation gives CASSTRVNTEAFF.

The chain uses TRBV19 and TRBJ1-1; TRBD1 is a possible D gene (6 bases). Trimming removed 5 bases from V and 5 bases from J, with 15 bases in between. Germline V gene sequence: CDR1 LNHDA, CDR2 SQIVND (reference sequence). The CDR3 is 14 residues long. CDR3 nucleotides: TGTGCCAGTAGTGGTCAGGGGTCGGGGACTGAAGCTTTCTTT. Amino acids: CASSGQGSGTEAFF.

The chain is built from TRBV2 and TRBJ1-2; tentatively, D is TRBD1 (6 bases). Germline loops: CDR1 SNHLY, CDR2 FYNNEI. CDR3 length equals 12 residues. The ends were cut back, 10 bases at V and 8 bases at J, with 17 bases in the middle. CDR3 DNA sequence: TGTGCCACCGGGGACACTCTGGGGGGCTACACCTTC. It encodes CATGDTLGGYTF.

V gene TRBV10-3 combines with J gene TRBJ2-2; 7 bases line up with TRBD2. This CDR3 is 19 amino acids long. The ends lost 3 bases at V and 0 bases at J; junction bases unmatched: 13. Germline CDR1 is ENHRY and CDR2 is SYGVKD. The CDR3 spells CAISDVPGLRNSNTGELFF. The CDR3 DNA reads TGTGCCATCAGTGACGTTCCGGGACTACGAAACTCGAACACCGGGGAGCTGTTTTTT.

This clone has a handful of counts. The V gene is TRBV2, the J gene TRBJ2-4; 8 positions agree with TRBD1. The CDR3 loop spans 13 amino acids. J was trimmed by 6 bases and V by 8 bases; bases with no gene match: 6. Looked up from germline, CDR1 is SNHLY and CDR2 is FYNNEI. The CDR3 here is CASRGQGGNIQYF. For the CDR3, the DNA is TGTGCCAGCCGTGGACAGGGTGGAAACATTCAGTACTTC.

V and J are TRBV3-1 (or the pseudogene TRBV3-2) and TRBJ2-1, with 7 positions matching TRBD2. V was clipped by 3 bases and J by 4 bases; unmatched bases: 9. The CDR3 spans 16 residues. Germline CDR1 LGHDT, CDR2 YNNKEL (reference sequence). The DNA of the CDR3 is TGTGCCAGCAGCCAGATATTAGCGGGTCTATACAATGAGCAGTTCTTC. Its protein is CASSQILAGLYNEQFF.

The chain links TRBV7-2 to TRBJ2-7; 9 bases map to TRBD2. From germline, CDR1 is SGHTA and CDR2 FQGNSA. The CDR3 runs 14 residues. Trimming removed 2 bases from V and 4 bases from J; junction bases left unmatched: 3. The CDR3 here is CASSLTGLAYEQYF. CDR3 DNA: TGTGCCAGCAGCTTAACGGGACTAGCTTACGAGCAGTACTTC.

V and J are TRBV5-1 and TRBJ1-3; D gene uncertain. V shed 1 base and J shed 0 bases, with 8 bases lying between them. The CDR3 consists of 15 residues. Germline V gene lookup returns CDR1 SGHRS and CDR2 YFSETQ. The CDR3 sequence: CASSLSRSSGNTIYF. In nucleotides, the CDR3 is TGCGCCAGCAGCTTGTCGAGGAGCTCTGGAAACACCATATATTTT.

In this sample, this clone turned up once. J is TRBJ1-2 and V is TRBV19, with D perhaps matching TRBD1 (6 bases). Trimming pared 5 bases from V and 5 bases from J, leaving 18 bases between. Germline values: CDR1 LNHDA, CDR2 SQIVND (reference sequence). This CDR3 spans 15 amino acids. Here the CDR3 reads CASSPTSGVLYGYTF. The CDR3 region has the DNA TGTGCCAGTAGTCCTACATCAGGGGTTCTATATGGCTACACCTTC.

In DNA form, the CDR3 reads TGTGCCAGCAGTCGACTACAGGGGGCGGGGCAGCCCCAGCATTTT. The encoded protein is CASSRLQGAGQPQHF. This sequence joins TRBV7-8 and TRBJ1-5; 9 bases align to TRBD1. The CDR3 has 15 residues. The J segment lost 7 bases and the V segment lost 6 bases, leaving 10 bases of the junction unmatched. Germline CDR1 and CDR2: SGHVS and FQNEAQ.

In DNA, the CDR3 is TGTGCCAGCAGCTTACGCGAGGGTATCACTGAAGCTTTCTTT. It yields the protein CASSLREGITEAFF. The chain joins TRBV7-2 to TRBJ1-1, with D uncertain. Trimming removed 2 bases from V and 4 bases from J, with 11 bases in between. Germline CDR1 SGHTA, CDR2 FQGNSA. The CDR3 is made up of 14 amino acids.

The genes are TRBV5-8 and TRBJ2-1; unclear D gene. Germline V gives CDR1 SGHTS, CDR2 YDEGEE. The CDR3 has 14 residues. V was shortened by 1 base and J by 5 bases, with 10 bases between the two germline ends. Here the CDR3 DNA reads TGTGCCAGCAGCTTGACTGTAGTTAACAATGAGCAGTTCTTC. This gives the protein CASSLTVVNNEQFF.

The chain combines TRBV28 with TRBJ1-2, with D unresolved. Per the germline V gene, CDR1 is MDHEN and CDR2 is SYDVKM. V lost 6 bases and J 0 bases, leaving 2 bases between the germline ends. This CDR3 spans 11 amino acids. CDR3 DNA sequence: TGTGCCAGCAGCACTAACTATGGCTACACCTTC. It specifies CASSTNYGYTF.

The chain is built from TRBV30 and TRBJ2-7; weak D call: TRBD2 (6 bases). The ends were cut back, 3 bases at V and 2 bases at J, with 11 bases in the middle. The germline V gene has CDR1 GTSNPN and CDR2 SVGIG (reference sequence). The CDR3 totals 13 residues. The CDR3 DNA reads as TGTGCCTGGAGATCGGGGGTCGCCTACGAGCAGTACTTC. Its protein is CAWRSGVAYEQYF.

V usage is TRBV30 and J usage is TRBJ2-3; 9 nucleotides line up with TRBD1. V shed 1 base, J shed 2 bases, and the junction held 4 bases outside the gene matches. Germline assignment: CDR1 GTSNPN and CDR2 SVGIG (reference sequence). CDR3 length: 15 residues. As DNA, the CDR3 is TGTGCCTGGAGTGCACGGACAGGGGCCACAGATACGCAGTATTTT. Its translation: CAWSARTGATDTQYF.

This clone has more than one count but fewer than ten. The chain joins TRBV4-2 to TRBJ1-2; 9 nucleotides agree with TRBD1. Trimming at V came to 5 bases and at J to 5 bases, leaving 9 bases not matched to a gene. Germline CDR1 reads LGHNA; CDR2 reads YNFKEQ. The CDR3 has 15 residues. In DNA form, the CDR3 reads TGTGCCAGCAGCGAAGGGGACAGGGTCGGGTATGGCTACACCTTC. Translation: CASSEGDRVGYGYTF.

This clone has more than one count but fewer than ten. The V and J genes are TRBV29-1 and TRBJ1-2, with 9 bases matching TRBD1. Germline CDR1 SQVTM, CDR2 ANQGSEA. The CDR3 is made up of 12 amino acids. CDR3 coding DNA: TGCACCTCAGGGGACAGGGAGTATGGCTACACCTTC. Encoded protein: CTSGDREYGYTF.

This rearrangement joins TRBV5-6 to TRBJ2-2; 8 positions match TRBD2. The V segment lost 4 bases and the J segment 4 bases; nucleotides outside the gene matches: 9. From germline, CDR1 is SGHDT and CDR2 YYEEEE. The CDR3 extends over 16 amino acids. CDR3 sequence: CASSPGGGLPTGELFF. The CDR3 DNA is TGTGCCAGCAGCCCGGGGGGGGGCTTACCCACCGGGGAGCTGTTTTTT.

J is TRBJ1-2 and V is TRBV2; TRBD1 matches at 8 bases. With V trimmed by 0 bases and J by 10 bases, 7 bases remained unmatched. Per germline, CDR1 SNHLY and CDR2 FYNNEI. The CDR3 length is 14 residues. As DNA, the CDR3 is TGTGCCAGCAGTGAAGCGGACAGGGACACATACTACACCTTC. This gives the protein CASSEADRDTYYTF.

The rearrangement uses TRBV30 and TRBJ2-1; 11 bases are shared with TRBD2. Trimming cost V 1 base and J 1 base; bases outside gene matches: 9. The germline gives CDR1 GTSNPN, CDR2 SVGIG (reference sequence). The CDR3 consists of 18 residues. CDR3 bases: TGTGCCTGGAGTGGGCCTAGCGGGGGGCCAATATCCTACAATGAGCAGTTCTTC. It translates to CAWSGPSGGPISYNEQFF.

V gene TRBV6-6 combines with J gene TRBJ2-1, with D unclear. The length of the CDR3 is 15 residues. Trimming took off 0 bases at V and 2 bases at J, with 8 bases between the two ends. Per the germline V gene, CDR1 is MNHNY and CDR2 is SVGAGI (reference sequence). CDR3 protein: CASSYSSDTYNEQFF. The CDR3 nucleotides are TGTGCCAGCAGTTACTCGTCAGATACCTACAATGAGCAGTTCTTC.